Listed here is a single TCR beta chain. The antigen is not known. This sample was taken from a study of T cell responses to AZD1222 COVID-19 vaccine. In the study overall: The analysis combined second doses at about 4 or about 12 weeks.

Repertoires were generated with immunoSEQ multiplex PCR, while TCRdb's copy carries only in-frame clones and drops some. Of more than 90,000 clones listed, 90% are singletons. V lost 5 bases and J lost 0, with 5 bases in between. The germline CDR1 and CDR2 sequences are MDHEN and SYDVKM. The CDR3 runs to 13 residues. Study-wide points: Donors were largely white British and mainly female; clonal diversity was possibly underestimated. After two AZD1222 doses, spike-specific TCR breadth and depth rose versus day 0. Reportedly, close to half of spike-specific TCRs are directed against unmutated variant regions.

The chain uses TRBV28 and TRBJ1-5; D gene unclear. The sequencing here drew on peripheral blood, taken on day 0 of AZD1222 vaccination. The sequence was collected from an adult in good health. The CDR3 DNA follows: TGTGCCAGCAGTGCTTATAGCAATCAGCCCCAGCATTTT. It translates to CASSAYSNQPQHF.